The subject of this entry is one T cell receptor (beta chain). As for time point: persistent/refractory GD, antithyroid drugs over 5 years with positive TRAb. Making the TCR library involved RNA that had been extracted from PBMCs. With iRepertoire HTBI primers and Arm-PCR of CDR3 regions, TCR beta libraries were built. Each CDR3 protein gets one entry after TCRdb re-called the multiplex PCR reads with MiXCR. The table has some 370,000 distinct CDR3 sequences, about 20% seen once. The data originate from a study of regulatory T cells in long-lasting Graves disease. Germline loops: CDR1 DFQATT, CDR2 SNEGSKA (reference sequence). V trimming: 6 bases; J trimming: 14 bases; junction bases outside the gene matches: 11. The CDR3 runs to 12 residues.

The TCR comes from a female donor with Graves disease. This material consisted of peripheral blood mononuclear cells (PBMCs), taken when the disease was refractory, from a patient treated with antithyroid drugs. The V call is TRBV20-1, the J call TRBJ1-2, with 11 bases matching TRBD1. The CDR3 DNA sequence: TGCAGTGCCAGGACAGGGGGCTCCCTTGGGACCTTC. As protein: CSARTGGSLGTF.